The source of this TCR beta chain is a study of technical replicates of blood from several donors. TCRdb's table, derived via immunoSEQ multiplex PCR, lists solely in-frame clones and lacks some. The sample carries about 49,000 clones, more than 85% recorded once. Germline V gene sequence: CDR1 SGHTA, CDR2 FQGNSA. This CDR3 is built from 16 residues. The V segment lost 2 bases and the J segment 1 base; nucleotides outside the gene matches: 4. J is TRBJ2-5 and V is TRBV7-2; 10 nucleotides line up with TRBD2. Sequenced input: PBMCs. This sequence originates from a human donor in good health. Some clones in this sample may be carry-over from other donors' samples. CDR3 DNA: TGTGCCAGCAGCTTATCCCCTAGCGGGGGCCAAGAGACCCAGTACTTC. Protein product: CASSLSPSGGQETQYF.